The rows below give T cell receptor beta chains drawn from one sample of a study of T cells in Graves' hyperthyroidism and ophthalmopathy. TCRdb redid the calling of the multiplex PCR reads with MiXCR, one entry per CDR3 protein. The table lists around 180,000 distinct CDR3 sequences, about 15% of them singletons. The specimen sequenced was blood. These receptors originate from a woman in her forties or fifties with Graves' hyperthyroidism. The CDR3 runs from the conserved cysteine through the conserved F or W.

v_gene	j_gene	CDR3aa
TRBV24-1	TRBJ1-2	CATSDFEYGYTF
TRBV9	TRBJ1-5	CARMGGGGGNQPQHF
TRBV7-2	TRBJ2-7	CASSQTGQTEQYF
TRBV11-1	TRBJ1-1	CASSWGQGANEAFF
TRBV5-4	TRBJ2-7	CASSFGLATTYEQYF
TRBV20-1	TRBJ1-2	CSANWRRTANYGYTF
TRBV5-1	TRBJ1-1	CASSLDTGVGTEAFF
TRBV25-1	TRBJ2-2	CASSWATGELFF
TRBV4-2	TRBJ2-7	CASSQDVASGTPNEQYF
TRBV7-8	TRBJ2-3	CASSFGLAGVDRGTDTQYF
TRBV29-1	TRBJ2-7	CSVEDLYEQYF
TRBV6-1	TRBJ1-3	CASSTGNTIYF
TRBV18	TRBJ1-5	CASSTDRGGRPQHF
TRBV9	TRBJ2-7	CASSVSSGSAYEQYF
TRBV18	TRBJ1-1	CASSPPSQKNTEAFF
TRBV29-1	TRBJ1-5	CSARLDGNQPQHF
TRBV12-3/TRBV12-4	TRBJ2-2	CASSTGSLGELFF
TRBV28	TRBJ2-5	CASSRLQETQYF
TRBV10-3	TRBJ1-5	CAISDNSNQPQHF
TRBV2	TRBJ1-4	CASSEWTSGSLFF
TRBV7-2	TRBJ2-1	CASSRQGAPNEQFF
TRBV27	TRBJ1-4	CASRARNEKLFF
TRBV5-1	TRBJ2-1	CASAQGNEQFF
TRBV19	TRBJ1-2	CASSPPGRGLDNYGYTF
TRBV27	TRBJ1-6	CASRDRGKNSPLHF
TRBV28	TRBJ2-7	CASSPRGGVSYEQYF
TRBV5-1	TRBJ1-2	CASSFAGTGEGYTF
TRBV6-6	TRBJ2-3	CASSILGTGGGDTQYF
TRBV3-1	TRBJ2-1	CASSQDPNPHNEQFF
TRBV18	.	CASSPGTTYEQFF
TRBV6-1	TRBJ2-7	CASSQPSGQSYEQYF
TRBV9	TRBJ1-2	CASSASPGSNYGYTF
TRBV24-1	TRBJ1-1	CAPSPRQGVRGASF
TRBV6-5	TRBJ1-6	CASSYSPGYNSPLHF
TRBV20-1	TRBJ2-1	CSADPTINEQFF
TRBV6-1	TRBJ2-3	CASRATSGVVDTQYF
TRBV3-1	TRBJ1-1	CASSQDWGDRGAFF
TRBV2	TRBJ2-2	CASSWSIGGELFF
TRBV20-1	TRBJ2-7	CSARDPSRSGGNEQYF
TRBV6-1	TRBJ1-5	CASSEGSNQPQHF
TRBV5-1	TRBJ2-7	CASSFSTDPYEQYF
TRBV11-2	TRBJ2-7	CASSSPLGQYF
TRBV18	TRBJ1-5	CASSPPGPAQQPQHF
TRBV7-9	TRBJ2-1	CASSSGQIYNEQFF
TRBV4-1	TRBJ1-1	CASTGGGEAFF
TRBV20-1	TRBJ1-2	CSAVELNYGYTF
TRBV27	TRBJ2-5	CATARIGGGRRETQYF
TRBV6-1	TRBJ2-7	CASRKVSEGSYEQYF
TRBV25-1	TRBJ2-4	CASSAQRGAKNIQYF
TRBV2	TRBJ2-1	CASTTQGVEEQFF